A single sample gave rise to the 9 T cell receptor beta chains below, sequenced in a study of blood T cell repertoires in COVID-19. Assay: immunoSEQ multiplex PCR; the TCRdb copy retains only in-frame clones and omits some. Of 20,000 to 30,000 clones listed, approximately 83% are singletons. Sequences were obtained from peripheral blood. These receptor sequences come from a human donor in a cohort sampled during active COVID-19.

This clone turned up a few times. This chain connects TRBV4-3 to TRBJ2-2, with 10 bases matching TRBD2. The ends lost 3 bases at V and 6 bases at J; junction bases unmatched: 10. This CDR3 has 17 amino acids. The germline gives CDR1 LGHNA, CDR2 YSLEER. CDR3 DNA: TGCGCCAGCAGCCAGATTGCGGGACTAGCGCAGTCCGGGGAGCTGTTTTTT. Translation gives CASSQIAGLAQSGELFF.

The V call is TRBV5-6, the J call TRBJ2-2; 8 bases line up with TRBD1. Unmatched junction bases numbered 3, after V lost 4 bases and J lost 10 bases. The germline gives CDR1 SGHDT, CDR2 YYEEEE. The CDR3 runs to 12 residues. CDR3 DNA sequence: TGTGCCAGCAGCCGACAGGGGCCGGAGCTGTTTTTT. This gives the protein CASSRQGPELFF.

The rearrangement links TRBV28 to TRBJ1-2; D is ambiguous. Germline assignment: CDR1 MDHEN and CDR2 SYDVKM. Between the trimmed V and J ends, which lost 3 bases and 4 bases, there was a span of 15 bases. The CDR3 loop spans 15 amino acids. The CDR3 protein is CASSFVQSSIYGYTF. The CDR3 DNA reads TGTGCCAGCAGTTTCGTACAGTCCTCGATCTATGGCTACACCTTC.

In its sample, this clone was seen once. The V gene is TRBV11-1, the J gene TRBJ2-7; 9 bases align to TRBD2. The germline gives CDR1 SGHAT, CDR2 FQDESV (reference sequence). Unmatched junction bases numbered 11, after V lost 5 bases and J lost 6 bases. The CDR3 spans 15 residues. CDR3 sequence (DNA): TGTGCCAGCAGCCCTCCGGGACTAGCCCAGTCCGAGCAGTACTTC. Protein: CASSPPGLAQSEQYF. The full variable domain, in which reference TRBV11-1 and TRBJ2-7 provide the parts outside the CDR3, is EAEVAQSPRYKITEKSQAVAFWCDPISGHATLYWYRQILGQGPELLVQFQDESVVDDSQLPKDRFSAERLKGVDSTLKIQPAELGDSAMYLCASSPPGLAQSEQYFGPGTRLTVT.

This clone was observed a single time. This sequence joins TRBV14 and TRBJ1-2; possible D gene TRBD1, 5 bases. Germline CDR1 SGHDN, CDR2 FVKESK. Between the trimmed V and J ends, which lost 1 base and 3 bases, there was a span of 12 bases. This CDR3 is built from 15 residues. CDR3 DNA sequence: TGTGCCAGCAGCCAAGGGGACTTCCCTCACTATGGCTACACCTTC. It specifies CASSQGDFPHYGYTF.

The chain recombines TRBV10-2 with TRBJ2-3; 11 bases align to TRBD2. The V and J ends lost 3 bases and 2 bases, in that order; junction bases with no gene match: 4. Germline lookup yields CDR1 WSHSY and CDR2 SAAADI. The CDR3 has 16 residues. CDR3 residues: CASSEGTSGNTDTQYF. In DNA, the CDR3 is TGCGCCAGCAGTGAAGGGACTAGCGGAAACACAGATACGCAGTATTTT.

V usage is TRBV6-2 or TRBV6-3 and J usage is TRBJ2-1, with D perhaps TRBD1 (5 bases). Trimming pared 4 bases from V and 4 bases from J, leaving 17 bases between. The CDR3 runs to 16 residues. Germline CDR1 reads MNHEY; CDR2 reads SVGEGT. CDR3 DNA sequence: TGTGCCAGCAGTTTGGCAGGGAAGTCTGCTTACAATGAGCAGTTCTTC. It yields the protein CASSLAGKSAYNEQFF.

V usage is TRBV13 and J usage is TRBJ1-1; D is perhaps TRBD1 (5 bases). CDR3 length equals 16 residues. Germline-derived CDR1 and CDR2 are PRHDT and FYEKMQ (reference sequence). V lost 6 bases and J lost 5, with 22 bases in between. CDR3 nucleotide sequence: TGTGCCAGCAGACCCGGGACGAACAACCGGGAGACTGAAGCTTTCTTT. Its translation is CASRPGTNNRETEAFF.

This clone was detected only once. The chain's CDR3 is CASRSRQSTNEKLFF. The CDR3 region has the DNA TGTGCCAGCAGGAGCAGACAGTCAACTAATGAAAAACTGTTTTTT. This chain links TRBV28 with TRBJ1-4; a possible D gene is TRBD1 (5 bases). Trimming left V 6 bases short and J 0 bases short, with 11 bases between. The V gene's germline CDR1 is MDHEN and CDR2 SYDVKM. This CDR3 is 15 amino acids long.